The entry below describes one T cell receptor (beta chain). Antigen: not known. This entry is derived from a study of T cells after yellow fever vaccination. They built TCR cDNA with 5'RACE template switching, a step that put in a universal primer site and UMIs. TCRdb called the 5' RACE reads again in MiXCR, with one record for every CDR3 protein. This table holds under 600,000 distinct CDR3 sequences, roughly a fifth found once. There are 16 residues in the CDR3. The junction had 13 bases not matched to a gene; V was cut back by 5 bases and J by 7 bases. General study findings and limits: Although most clonotypes did not, a small share appeared in both CD4 and CD8 compartments. A weaker secondary response peaked on day 5, the primary on day 15.

The sequence derives from a man aged 18 to 35 who received the YFV17D yellow fever vaccine. Material: PBMCs, obtained roughly 20 days after the first yellow fever vaccination. The chain couples TRBV12-3 or TRBV12-4 to TRBJ1-2; 10 positions agree with TRBD1. The CDR3 here is CASSLSRQGARGGYTF. DNA of the CDR3: TGTGCCAGCAGTCTATCCCGACAGGGGGCGCGAGGTGGCTACACCTTC.